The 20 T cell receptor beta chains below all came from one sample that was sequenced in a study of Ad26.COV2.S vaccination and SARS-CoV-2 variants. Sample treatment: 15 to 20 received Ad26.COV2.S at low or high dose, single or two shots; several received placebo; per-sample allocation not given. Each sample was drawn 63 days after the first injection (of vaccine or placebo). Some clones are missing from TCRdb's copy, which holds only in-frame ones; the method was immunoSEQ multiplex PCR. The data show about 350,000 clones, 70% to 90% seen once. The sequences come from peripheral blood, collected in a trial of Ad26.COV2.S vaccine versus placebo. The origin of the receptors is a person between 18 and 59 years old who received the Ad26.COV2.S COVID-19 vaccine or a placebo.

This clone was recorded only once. DNA for the CDR3: TGTGCCAGCAGTTTGTCGGCAGGTTCGGAAGGTTCACCCCTCCACTTT. Encoded protein: CASSLSAGSEGSPLHF. The J gene is TRBJ1-6, the V gene TRBV6-8; D not resolved. The V end was cut by 4 bases, the J end by 9 bases, with 19 bases between. CDR3 length equals 16 residues. The germline V gene has CDR1 MNHGY and CDR2 SAAAGT.

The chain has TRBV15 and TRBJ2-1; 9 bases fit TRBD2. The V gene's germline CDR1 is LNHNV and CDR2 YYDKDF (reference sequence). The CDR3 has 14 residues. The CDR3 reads CATEGGRAYNEQFF. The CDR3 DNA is TGTGCGACCGAGGGCGGGAGGGCCTACAATGAGCAGTTCTTC.

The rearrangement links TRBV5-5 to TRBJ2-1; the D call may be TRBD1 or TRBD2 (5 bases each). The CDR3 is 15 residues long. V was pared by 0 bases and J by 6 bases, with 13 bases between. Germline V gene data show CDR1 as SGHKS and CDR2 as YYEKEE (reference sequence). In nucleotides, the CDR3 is TGTGCCAGCAGCTTGGAACTTGCTGGGGGCAATGAGCAGTTCTTC. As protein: CASSLELAGGNEQFF.

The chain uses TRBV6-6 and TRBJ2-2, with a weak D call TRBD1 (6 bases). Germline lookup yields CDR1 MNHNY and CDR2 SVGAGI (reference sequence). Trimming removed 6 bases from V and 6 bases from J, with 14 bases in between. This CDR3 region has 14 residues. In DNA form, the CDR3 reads TGTGCCAGCAGAGGAGGACAGTCTTCCGGGGAGCTGTTTTTT. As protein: CASRGGQSSGELFF.

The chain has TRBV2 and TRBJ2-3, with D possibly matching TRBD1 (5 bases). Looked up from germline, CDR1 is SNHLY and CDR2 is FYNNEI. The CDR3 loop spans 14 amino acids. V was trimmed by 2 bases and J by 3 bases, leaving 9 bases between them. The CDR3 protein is CASSENGATDTQYF. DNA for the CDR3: TGTGCCAGCAGTGAAAATGGGGCAACAGATACGCAGTATTTT.

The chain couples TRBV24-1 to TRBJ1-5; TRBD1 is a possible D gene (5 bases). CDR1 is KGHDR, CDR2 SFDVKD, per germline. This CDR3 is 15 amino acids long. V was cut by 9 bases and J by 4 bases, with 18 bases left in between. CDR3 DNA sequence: TGTGCCACCTATACGGACACCGGATTGAATCAGCCCCAGCATTTT. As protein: CATYTDTGLNQPQHF.

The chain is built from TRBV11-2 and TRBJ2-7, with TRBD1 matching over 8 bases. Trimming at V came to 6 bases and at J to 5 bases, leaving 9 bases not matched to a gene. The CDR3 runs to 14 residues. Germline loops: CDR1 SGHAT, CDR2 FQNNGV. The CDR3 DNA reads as TGTGCCAGCAGTGTAACAGGGGGGTCTAACGAGCAGTACTTC. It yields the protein CASSVTGGSNEQYF.

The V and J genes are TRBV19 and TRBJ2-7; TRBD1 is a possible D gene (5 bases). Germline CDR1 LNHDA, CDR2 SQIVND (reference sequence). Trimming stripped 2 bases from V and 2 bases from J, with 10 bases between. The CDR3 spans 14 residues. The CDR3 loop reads CASSIQGYPYEQYF. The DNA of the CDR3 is TGTGCCAGTAGTATACAGGGATATCCCTACGAGCAGTACTTC.

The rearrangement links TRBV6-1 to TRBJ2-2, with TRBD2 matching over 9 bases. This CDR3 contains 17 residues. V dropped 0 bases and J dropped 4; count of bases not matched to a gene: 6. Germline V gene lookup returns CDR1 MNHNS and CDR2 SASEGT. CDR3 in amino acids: CASSEALAGRGTGELFF. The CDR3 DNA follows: TGTGCCAGCAGTGAAGCTCTAGCGGGGAGGGGCACCGGGGAGCTGTTTTTT.

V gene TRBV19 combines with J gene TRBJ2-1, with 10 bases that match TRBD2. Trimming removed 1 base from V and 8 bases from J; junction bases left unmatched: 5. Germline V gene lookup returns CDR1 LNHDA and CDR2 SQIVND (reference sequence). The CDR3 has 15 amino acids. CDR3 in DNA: TGTGCCAGTAGTATAGGCAGCGGGGGGGCGGATGAGCAGTTCTTC. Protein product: CASSIGSGGADEQFF.

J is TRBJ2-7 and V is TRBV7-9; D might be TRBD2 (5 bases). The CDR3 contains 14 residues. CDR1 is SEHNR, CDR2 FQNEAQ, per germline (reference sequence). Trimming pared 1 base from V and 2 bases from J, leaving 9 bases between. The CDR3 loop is CASSLVAGPYEQYF. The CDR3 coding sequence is TGTGCCAGCAGCTTAGTTGCGGGCCCCTACGAGCAGTACTTC.

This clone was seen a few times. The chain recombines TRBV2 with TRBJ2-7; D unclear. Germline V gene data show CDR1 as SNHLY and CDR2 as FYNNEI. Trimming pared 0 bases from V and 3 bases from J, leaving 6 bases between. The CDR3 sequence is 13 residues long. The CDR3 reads CASSEAGFYEQYF. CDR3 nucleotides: TGTGCCAGCAGTGAAGCTGGATTCTACGAGCAGTACTTC.

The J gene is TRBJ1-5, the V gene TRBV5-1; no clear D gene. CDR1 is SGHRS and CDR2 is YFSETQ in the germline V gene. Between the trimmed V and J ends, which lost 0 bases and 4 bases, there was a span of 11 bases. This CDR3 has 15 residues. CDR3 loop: CASSLGDMENQPQHF. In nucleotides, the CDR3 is TGCGCCAGCAGCTTGGGTGACATGGAGAATCAGCCCCAGCATTTT.

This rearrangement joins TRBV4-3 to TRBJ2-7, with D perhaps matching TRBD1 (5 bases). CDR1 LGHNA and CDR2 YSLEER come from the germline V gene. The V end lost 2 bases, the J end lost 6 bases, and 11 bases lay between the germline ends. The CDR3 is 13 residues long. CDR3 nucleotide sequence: TGCGCCAGCAGCCAATCAGGGTTTACCGAGCAGTACTTC. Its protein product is CASSQSGFTEQYF.

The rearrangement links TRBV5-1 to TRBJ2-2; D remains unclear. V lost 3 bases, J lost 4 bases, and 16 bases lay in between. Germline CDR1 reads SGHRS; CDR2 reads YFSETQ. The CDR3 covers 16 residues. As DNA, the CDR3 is TGCGCCAGCAGCTACTCGACTGTCGATGGCACCGGGGAGCTGTTTTTT. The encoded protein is CASSYSTVDGTGELFF.

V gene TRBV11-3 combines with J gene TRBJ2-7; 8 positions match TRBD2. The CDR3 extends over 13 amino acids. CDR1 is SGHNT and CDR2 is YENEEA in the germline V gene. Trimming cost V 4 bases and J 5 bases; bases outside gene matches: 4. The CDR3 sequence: CASSSGGGHEQYF. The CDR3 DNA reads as TGTGCCAGCAGCTCCGGGGGGGGACACGAGCAGTACTTC.

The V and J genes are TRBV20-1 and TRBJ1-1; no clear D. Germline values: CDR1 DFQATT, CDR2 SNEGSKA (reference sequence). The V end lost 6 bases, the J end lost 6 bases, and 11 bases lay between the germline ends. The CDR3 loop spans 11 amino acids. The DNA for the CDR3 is TGCAGTGCCCGGCCCGGGGCTGAAGCTTTCTTT. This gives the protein CSARPGAEAFF.

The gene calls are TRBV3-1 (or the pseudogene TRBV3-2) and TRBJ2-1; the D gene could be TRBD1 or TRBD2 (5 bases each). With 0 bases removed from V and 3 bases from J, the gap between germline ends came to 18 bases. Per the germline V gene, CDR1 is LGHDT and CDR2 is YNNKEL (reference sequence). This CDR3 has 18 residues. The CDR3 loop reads CASSQDMAVGVFYNEQFF. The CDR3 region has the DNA TGTGCCAGCAGCCAAGATATGGCAGTGGGGGTTTTCTACAATGAGCAGTTCTTC.

In DNA form, the CDR3 reads TGTGCCACCAGTGATTTAGGGCCCCAGGAGACCCAGTACTTC. Translating gives CATSDLGPQETQYF. The chain carries TRBV24-1 and TRBJ2-5; D is ambiguous. CDR1 and CDR2 (germline): KGHDR, SFDVKD. V lost 1 base and J lost 5, with 10 bases in between. The CDR3 extends over 14 amino acids.

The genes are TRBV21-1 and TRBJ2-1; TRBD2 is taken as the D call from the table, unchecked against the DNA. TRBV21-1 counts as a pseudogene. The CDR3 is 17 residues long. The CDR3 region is CASSKGGGGRSYNEQFF. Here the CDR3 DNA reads TGTGCCAGCAGCAAAGGAGGCGGGGGTCGCTCCTACAATGAGCAGTTCTTC.